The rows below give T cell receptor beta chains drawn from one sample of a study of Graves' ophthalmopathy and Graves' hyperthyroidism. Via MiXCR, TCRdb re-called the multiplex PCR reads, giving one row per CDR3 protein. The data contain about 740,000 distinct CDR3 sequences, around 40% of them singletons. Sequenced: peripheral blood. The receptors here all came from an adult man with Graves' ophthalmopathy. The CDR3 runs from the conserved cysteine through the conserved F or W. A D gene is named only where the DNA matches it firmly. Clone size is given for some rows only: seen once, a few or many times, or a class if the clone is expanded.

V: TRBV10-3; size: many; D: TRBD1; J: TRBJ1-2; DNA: TGTGCCACCCTGCGGACAGGGGGTAACTATGGCTACACCTTC; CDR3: CATLRTGGNYGYTF
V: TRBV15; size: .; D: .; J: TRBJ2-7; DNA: TGTGCCACCAGCAGAGGCGCGGCGGGGCGCACCTACGAGCAGTACTTC; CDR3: CATSRGAAGRTYEQYF
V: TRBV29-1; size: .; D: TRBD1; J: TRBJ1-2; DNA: TGCAGCGTTACAGGGGGCGGGGACTATGGCTACACCTTC; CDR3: CSVTGGGDYGYTF
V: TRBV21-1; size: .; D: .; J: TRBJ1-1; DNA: TGTGCCAGCAGCACTCGAAGGACAGGGGAAGTAGCTTTCTTT; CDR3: CASSTRRTGEVAFF
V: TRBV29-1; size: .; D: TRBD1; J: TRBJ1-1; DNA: TGCAGCATGGCAGGGGGCGTCGACACTGAAGCTTTCTTT; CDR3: CSMAGGVDTEAFF
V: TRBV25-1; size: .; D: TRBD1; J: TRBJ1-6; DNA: TGTGCCAGCAGTCGAAACCTCGACAGGGTCTATAATTCACCCCTCCACTTT; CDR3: CASSRNLDRVYNSPLHF
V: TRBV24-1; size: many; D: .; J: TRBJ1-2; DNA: TGTGCCACCAGCCCCAGGGATGGCTATGGCTACACCTTC; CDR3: CATSPRDGYGYTF
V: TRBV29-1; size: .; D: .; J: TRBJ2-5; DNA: TGCAGCGTTCCAAGCAGTGCCGCACAGCAAGAGACCCAGTACTTC; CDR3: CSVPSSAAQQETQYF
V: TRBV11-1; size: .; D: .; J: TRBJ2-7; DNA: TGTGCCAGCAGCGGGAGAAACAGGTTATCGACCTCCGAGCAGTACTTC; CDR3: CASSGRNRLSTSEQYF
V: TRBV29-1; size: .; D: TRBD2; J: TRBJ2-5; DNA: TGCAGCTTAAGCGGGGGCCGGGAGACCCAGTACTTC; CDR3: CSLSGGRETQYF
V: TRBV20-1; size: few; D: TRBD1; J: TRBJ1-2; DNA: TGCAGTGCGTTGGGAGACAGGGTTAACTATGGCTACACCTTC; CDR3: CSALGDRVNYGYTF
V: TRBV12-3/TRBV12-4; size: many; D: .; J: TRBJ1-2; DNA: TGTGCCAGCAGTTTATCAGGGTGGGGCTATGGCTACACCTTC; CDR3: CASSLSGWGYGYTF
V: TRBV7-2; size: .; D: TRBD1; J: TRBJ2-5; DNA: TGTGCCAGCAGCTTAGTAGGGGGCGCTCGGAAGACCCAGTACTTC; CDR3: CASSLVGGARKTQYF